This T cell receptor beta chain emerged from a study of cytomegalovirus exposure and HLA in healthy donors. The PCR made use of 60 Vbeta and 13 Jbeta primers. The repertoire was sequenced with immunoSEQ multiplex PCR; TCRdb's copy has only in-frame clones and lacks some. The top ten clones hold 2% to 3% of a sample with over 140,000 clones, around 84% of them seen once. In germline, CDR1 is SEHNR, CDR2 FQNEAQ (reference sequence). V gave up 3 bases and J gave up 2 bases; unmatched junction bases: 5. The CDR3 has 17 residues. The receptor's source is a man aged 45-65 years in good health and CMV-seronegative. Sequenced material: PBMCs. The chain recombines TRBV7-9 with TRBJ1-4, with 11 bases matching TRBD1. Written as DNA, the CDR3 is TGTGCCAGCAGCTTGTGGACAGGGGGCAGGACTAATGAAAAACTGTTTTTT. Translating it yields CASSLWTGGRTNEKLFF.